Here is one T cell receptor (beta chain) with its context. The antigen is not known. The sample comes from a study of cytotoxic CD8 clonotypes in ibrutinib-treated CLL. Study-level background: Enrolment comprised some 10 relapsed/refractory and approximately 16 treatment-naive patients; 17 to 18 were IGHV unmutated.

Repertoires were generated with immunoSEQ multiplex PCR, while TCRdb's copy carries only in-frame clones and drops some. Among some 200,000 clones listed, 60% to 80% were seen once. Study findings and constraints: Researchers report that baseline clonality outpaced age-matched healthy donors and tracked circulating CD8+ T-cell counts. Public clonotypes, an uncommon group, contracted or remained stable on treatment.

Trimming at V came to 1 base and at J to 4 bases, leaving 7 bases not matched to a gene. This CDR3 contains 15 residues. Germline CDR1 reads SGHDT; CDR2 reads YYEEEE. This receptor was identified in a human donor with chronic lymphocytic leukemia. Specimen: PBMCs, collected after 12 months of ibrutinib treatment. The V call is TRBV5-6, the J call TRBJ2-5; TRBD2 aligns across 7 bases. This CDR3 is CASSLSRLAVETQYF. CDR3 coding DNA: TGTGCCAGCAGCTTGTCACGCCTAGCGGTAGAGACCCAGTACTTC.